These 5 T cell receptor beta chains originate from one sample sequenced in a study. TCRdb analysed the 5' RACE reads with MiXCR anew, one entry per CDR3 protein. The sample includes roughly 11,000 distinct CDR3 sequences, around 52% of them seen just once. Sequenced input: tumor-infiltrating naive CD4+ T cells sorted from the breast tumor. Documented subset: naive CD4+ T cells, CD4+CD45RA+CD25-. The receptors stem from a female donor with breast cancer.

The chain carries TRBV12-3 or TRBV12-4 and TRBJ2-3, with unresolved D. The CDR3 is 14 residues long. V was cut by 8 bases and J by 2 bases, with 14 bases left in between. The CDR3 protein is CASAASGDTDTQYF. The CDR3 bases are TGTGCCAGCGCCGCATCCGGAGACACAGATACGCAGTATTTT.

The J gene is TRBJ2-3, the V gene TRBV5-1; no reliable D call. Trimming pared 2 bases from V and 0 bases from J, leaving 13 bases between. The CDR3 consists of 16 residues. Germline loops: CDR1 SGHRS, CDR2 YFSETQ. This CDR3 reads CASSFSSAASTDTQYF. DNA of the CDR3: TGCGCCAGCAGCTTCTCAAGCGCCGCAAGCACAGATACGCAGTATTTT. The entire variable domain, with the rest obtained from reference TRBV5-1 and TRBJ2-3, is as follows: KAGVTQTPRYLIKTRGQQVTLSCSPISGHRSVSWYQQTPGQGLQFLFEYFSETQRNKGNFPGRFSGRQFSNSRSEMNVSTLELGDSALYLCASSFSSAASTDTQYFGPGTRLTVL.

The V and J genes are TRBV3-2 and TRBJ2-1; the table gives TRBD1 as D, unverified against the DNA. TRBV3-2 is an annotated pseudogene. CDR3 length: 14 amino acids. In DNA, the CDR3 is TGTGCCAGCAGCCTCTCGGCCCTGTTCAATGAGCAGTTCTTC. Amino acids: CASSLSALFNEQFF.

This chain connects TRBV7-2 to TRBJ2-2; D is unclear. V lost 2 bases to trimming and J lost 7 bases, with 5 bases between them. The CDR3 has 12 amino acids. CDR1 and CDR2 (germline): SGHTA, FQGNSA. DNA of the CDR3: TGTGCCAGCAGCTTAATAGGCGGGGAGCTGTTTTTT. Its protein product is CASSLIGGELFF.

This chain links TRBV20-1 with TRBJ1-5, with 9 bases lining up with TRBD1. The CDR3 loop spans 16 amino acids. V dropped 3 bases and J dropped 12; count of bases not matched to a gene: 18. CDR1 is DFQATT and CDR2 is SNEGSKA in the germline V gene (reference sequence). The CDR3 is CSARELPGQGGLVQHF. In nucleotides, the CDR3 is TGCAGTGCTAGGGAACTCCCGGGACAGGGCGGTCTTGTCCAGCATTTT.